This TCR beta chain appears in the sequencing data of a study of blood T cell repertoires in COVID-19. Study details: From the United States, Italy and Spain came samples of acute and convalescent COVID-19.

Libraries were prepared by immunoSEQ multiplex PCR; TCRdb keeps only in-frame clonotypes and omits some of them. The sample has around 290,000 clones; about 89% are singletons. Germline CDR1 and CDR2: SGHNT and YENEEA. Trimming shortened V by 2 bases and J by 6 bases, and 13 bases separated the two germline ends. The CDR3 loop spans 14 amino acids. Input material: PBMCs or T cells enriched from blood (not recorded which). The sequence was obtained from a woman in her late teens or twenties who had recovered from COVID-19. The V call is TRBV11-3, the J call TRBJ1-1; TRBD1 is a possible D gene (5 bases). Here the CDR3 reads CASSLRQGIPEAFF. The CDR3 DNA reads TGTGCCAGCAGCTTACGGCAGGGAATCCCTGAAGCTTTCTTT.